This TCR beta chain was documented in a study of cytomegalovirus exposure and HLA in healthy donors. Whole-study findings and limits: Some TCR beta chains (more than 150 of them) were listed as cytomegalovirus-associated. Reports credit the classifier with highly specific, highly sensitive diagnosis of cytomegalovirus status.

Donors were drawn from the approximately 120-subject validation cohort, separate from the roughly 670-subject first cohort. Profiling relied on immunoSEQ multiplex PCR, and the TCRdb table lists in-frame clones only, not all of them. Among roughly 63,000 clones, roughly 90% were seen once, and the ten largest hold approximately 1.2%. Points on this clone: As yet, its antigen is unknown.

This CDR3 is 17 amino acids long. Trimming took 5 bases from V and 2 from J; bases not matched to a gene: 7. CDR1 is SGHNT, CDR2 YENEEA, per germline. The rearrangement uses TRBV11-3 and TRBJ2-1, with 12 bases identical to TRBD2. The sample consisted of PBMCs. The clonotype comes from a woman aged 18-29 years in good health and CMV-seronegative. The CDR3 region is CASSVGLAGGAYNEQFF. The DNA of the CDR3 is TGTGCCAGCAGCGTCGGGCTAGCGGGAGGGGCCTACAATGAGCAGTTCTTC.